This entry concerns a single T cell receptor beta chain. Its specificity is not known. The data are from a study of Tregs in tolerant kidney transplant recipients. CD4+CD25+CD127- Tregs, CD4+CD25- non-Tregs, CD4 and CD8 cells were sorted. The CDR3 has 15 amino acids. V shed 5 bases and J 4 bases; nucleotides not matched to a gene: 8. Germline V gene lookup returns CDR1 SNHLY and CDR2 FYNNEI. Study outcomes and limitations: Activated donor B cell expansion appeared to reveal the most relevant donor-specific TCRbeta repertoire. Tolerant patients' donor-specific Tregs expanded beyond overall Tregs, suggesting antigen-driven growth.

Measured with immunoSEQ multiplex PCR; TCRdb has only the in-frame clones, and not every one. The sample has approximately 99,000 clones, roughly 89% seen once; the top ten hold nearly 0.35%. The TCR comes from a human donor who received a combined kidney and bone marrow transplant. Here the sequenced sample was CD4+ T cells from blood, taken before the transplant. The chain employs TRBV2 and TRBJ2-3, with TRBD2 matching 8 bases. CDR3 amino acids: CASSSGSGIADTQYF. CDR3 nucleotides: TGTGCCAGCAGTAGCGGGAGTGGGATTGCAGATACGCAGTATTTT.